Listed below are T cell receptor beta chains from one sample, sequenced in a study of cytomegalovirus exposure and HLA in healthy donors. Repertoires were generated with immunoSEQ multiplex PCR, while TCRdb's copy carries only in-frame clones and drops some. The sample carries 100,000 to 150,000 clones, 75% to 90% recorded once. Sequenced input: PBMCs. Receptor source: a woman aged 18-30 years in good health and CMV-seronegative. The CDR3 runs from the conserved cysteine through the conserved F or W. A D gene is named only where the DNA matches it firmly. Clone size is stated in some rows and not others, as once, few, many or a class when expanded.

j_call	clone_size	v_call	d_call	cdr3_aa	cdr3_nt
TRBJ2-1	-	TRBV11-2	TRBD2	CATERGYNEQFF	TGTGCCACCGAGCGGGGGTACAATGAGCAGTTCTTC
TRBJ2-7	-	TRBV5-8	TRBD1	CASSGGQGRYEQYF	TGTGCCAGCAGCGGGGGACAGGGGCGCTACGAGCAGTACTTC
TRBJ2-5	-	TRBV25-1	TRBD1	CASSKQGLGTQYF	TGTGCCAGCAGTAAACAGGGGTTAGGGACCCAGTACTTC
TRBJ2-2	-	TRBV28	-	CASSLEGDTGELFF	TGTGCCAGCAGTTTAGAGGGGGACACCGGGGAGCTGTTTTTT
TRBJ2-7	-	TRBV5-4	TRBD2	CASSRGLAGAYEQYF	TGTGCCAGCAGCCGGGGACTAGCGGGGGCCTACGAGCAGTACTTC
TRBJ1-2	-	TRBV2	-	CARHRQETNYGYTF	TGTGCCAGACATCGACAGGAGACTAACTATGGCTACACCTTC
TRBJ2-7	-	TRBV13	TRBD2	CASSYTPGLATEQYF	TGTGCCAGCAGTTATACTCCCGGACTAGCGACCGAGCAGTACTTC
TRBJ2-3	-	TRBV15	TRBD2	CATSRDGRGRATDTQYF	TGTGCCACCAGCAGAGATGGTCGCGGGAGAGCCACAGATACGCAGTATTTT
TRBJ2-3	-	TRBV30	-	CAWSVIATSTDTQYF	TGTGCCTGGAGTGTAATAGCGACTAGCACAGATACGCAGTATTTT
TRBJ2-5	-	TRBV5-1	-	CASSLSIQETQYF	TGCGCCAGCAGCTTATCTATCCAAGAGACCCAGTACTTC
TRBJ2-6	-	TRBV9	-	CASSFFGAGANVLTF	TGTGCCAGCAGCTTTTTCGGAGCTGGGGCCAACGTCCTGACTTTC
TRBJ2-4	-	TRBV14	TRBD1	CASSQQGANIQYF	TGTGCCAGCAGCCAGCAGGGGGCAAACATTCAGTACTTC
TRBJ1-1	-	TRBV11-3	-	CASSARVSMNTEAFF	TGTGCCAGCAGCGCCCGCGTCTCTATGAACACTGAAGCTTTCTTT
TRBJ1-2	-	TRBV11-3	TRBD1	CASSLSSGQYGYTF	TGTGCCAGCAGCTTAAGCTCGGGACAGTATGGCTACACCTTC
TRBJ2-2	-	TRBV6-5	TRBD1	CASSFDRVPGELFF	TGTGCCAGCAGCTTCGACAGGGTTCCCGGGGAGCTGTTTTTT
TRBJ2-1	-	TRBV11-3	-	CASSPHVGAARDEQFF	TGTGCCAGCAGCCCCCACGTAGGGGCGGCACGCGATGAGCAGTTCTTC
TRBJ1-1	once	TRBV19	-	CASSSGITEAFF	TGTGCCAGTAGCTCAGGGATCACTGAAGCTTTCTTT
TRBJ2-1	-	TRBV11-3	TRBD2	CASSLERDYGPYNEQFF	TGTGCCAGCAGCTTAGAGAGGGACTATGGGCCCTACAATGAGCAGTTCTTC
TRBJ2-5	-	TRBV7-6	-	CASSLAGSYQETQYF	TGTGCCAGCAGCTTGGCGGGGTCGTACCAAGAGACCCAGTACTTC
TRBJ2-3	-	TRBV11-2	-	CASSSQLESQYF	TGTGCCAGCAGCTCTCAACTAGAATCACAGTATTTT
TRBJ2-1	-	TRBV5-4	TRBD2	CASSRSGRGVNEQFF	TGTGCCAGCAGCCGTAGCGGGAGAGGGGTGAATGAGCAGTTCTTC
TRBJ1-1	-	TRBV19	TRBD1	CASSSTGVMNTEAFF	TGTGCCAGTAGTTCCACAGGGGTAATGAACACTGAAGCTTTCTTT
TRBJ2-1	-	TRBV4-1	-	CASSQGFLREKYNEQFF	TGCGCCAGCAGCCAAGGCTTTTTGCGGGAAAAATACAATGAGCAGTTCTTC
TRBJ2-1	-	TRBV4-1	TRBD2	CASSQGPSGSFNEQFF	TGCGCCAGCAGCCAAGGGCCTAGCGGATCCTTTAATGAGCAGTTCTTC
TRBJ2-7	-	TRBV6-1	-	CASSHRDTPYEQYF	TGTGCCAGCAGTCACCGGGACACTCCCTACGAGCAGTACTTC
TRBJ1-2	-	TRBV19	-	CASSSGSRSTYTF	TGTGCCAGTAGTTCGGGGAGTCGGTCGACCTACACCTTC
TRBJ2-2	-	TRBV13	-	CASSLGLYGGTGELFF	TGTGCCAGCAGCTTAGGACTCTACGGGGGCACCGGGGAGCTGTTTTTT
TRBJ2-7	few	TRBV27	-	CASSSVYEQYF	TGTGCCAGCAGTTCAGTCTACGAGCAGTACTTC
TRBJ2-7	-	TRBV6-5	TRBD1	CASSYGDSSYEQYF	TGTGCCAGCAGTTACGGGGACAGCTCCTACGAGCAGTACTTC
TRBJ2-2	-	TRBV9	TRBD1	CASSPQGWDTGELFF	TGTGCCAGCAGCCCACAGGGGTGGGACACCGGGGAGCTGTTTTTT
TRBJ2-2	-	TRBV10-3	-	CAIRLANTGELFF	TGTGCCATCAGGCTAGCTAACACCGGGGAGCTGTTTTTT
TRBJ1-4	-	TRBV19	-	CASKGLYNEKLFF	TGTGCCAGCAAGGGACTTTATAATGAAAAACTGTTTTTT
TRBJ2-7	-	TRBV28	TRBD2	CASSIAGEKEQYF	TGTGCCAGCAGTATAGCGGGAGAAAAGGAGCAGTACTTC
TRBJ2-7	-	TRBV28	TRBD1	CASSERQGSYEQYF	TGTGCCAGCAGTGAAAGACAGGGTTCCTACGAGCAGTACTTC
TRBJ1-3	-	TRBV6-5	-	CASSPGLSGNTIYF	TGTGCCAGCAGTCCCGGGTTGTCCGGAAACACCATATATTTT
TRBJ2-7	-	TRBV4-1	TRBD2	CASSHQSGGQYEQYF	TGCGCCAGCAGCCATCAATCGGGGGGTCAATACGAGCAGTACTTC
TRBJ2-7	-	TRBV5-1	TRBD2	CASSLRGSGRLYEQYF	TGCGCCAGCAGCTTGAGAGGTAGCGGGAGGTTGTACGAGCAGTACTTC
TRBJ2-5	-	TRBV7-9	TRBD1	CASSLLGQDQETQYF	TGTGCCAGCAGCTTGCTAGGACAGGACCAAGAGACCCAGTACTTC
TRBJ2-1	-	TRBV11-3	TRBD2	CASSLGLAGGPSNEQFF	TGTGCCAGCAGCTTAGGGTTAGCGGGAGGGCCTTCCAATGAGCAGTTCTTC
TRBJ1-5	-	TRBV5-6	-	CASSLGAVPNQPQHF	TGTGCCAGCAGCTTGGGTGCGGTCCCAAATCAGCCCCAGCATTTT
TRBJ2-7	-	TRBV5-8	TRBD2	CASSGGLASYEQYF	TGTGCCAGCAGCGGGGGACTAGCTAGCTACGAGCAGTACTTC
TRBJ2-7	-	TRBV19	TRBD2	CASSISTSGIVEQYF	TGTGCCAGTAGTATCTCGACTAGCGGGATTGTCGAGCAATACTTC